This T cell receptor beta chain was sequenced for a study of blood T cell repertoires in COVID-19 (dated by TCRdb to about 2020). With respect to the entire study: Samples from collaborators originated in the United States, Italy and Spain and spanned both the acute and convalescent phases of COVID-19. The samples were drawn from the first 160 participants of the ongoing ImmuneRACE study and from 950 to 1,500 subjects provided by 6 global collaborators. The repertoires were released in a freely available public database meant as a resource for research on the immune response to SARS-CoV-2. A de-identified subject ID, COVID-19 status, age in years and sex were almost always included in the sample metadata. The prospective study material was composed of cDNA or gDNA derived from T cells, B-cell-depleted T cells, or PBMCs. Subjects who had been exposed to COVID-19, were actively infected with it, or had recovered from it provided the deeply sampled blood TCRbeta repertoires that made up the dataset. Where available, HLA class I and class II types were taken from metadata supplied by the sample provider and were not determined by assay-based typing.

Whole blood was collected in K2EDTA tubes by collaborating institutions according to the institutions' own protocols. Collaborator samples were shipped for TCRbeta analysis as frozen whole blood, isolated PBMCs, or DNA extracted from either sample type. The study at large found these results: The amount of clinical and demographic metadata varied by source and participant and was provided uncurated.

From a lookup of the germline V gene (reference sequence), CDR1 and CDR2 are GTSNPN and SVGIG. Trimming accounts for 2 bases at V and 4 bases at J, while the number of junction bases matched to no gene is 10. The CDR3 numbers 15 residues from cysteine through phenylalanine. Only CDR3 DNA is held: 45 bases, read in frame from base 1. A word on this clone: Its antigen is currently not known. The record has no base qualities; no much larger clone is one base away.

TCRbeta CDR3 regions were amplified from genomic DNA by means of the immunoSEQ Assay, a bias-controlled multiplex PCR. As for the authors' bioinformatics: The number of nucleated cells in each sample was estimated by amplification of reference gene primers within the assay. To quantify the absolute abundance of each unique TCRbeta CDR3 rearrangement, sequence reads were collapsed and filtered. Productive Simpson clonality was computed per sample as the square root of Simpson's diversity index over productive rearrangements. TCRdb retrieved this table from immuneACCESS and kept in-frame rearrangements only. Not all clones are present; in checked studies, unresolved V genes account for under half, and no reason is known for the remainder. The D gene and trimming were derived from the DNA, and the V and J assignments and clone size from that table. This sample has tens of thousands of clones in its table, and roughly 77% of those were observed once. In total, the top ten clones hold more than 0.7% of the sample.

The clonotype originates from a woman aged 65 to 85 with acute or convalescent COVID-19. The chain couples TRBV30 to TRBJ2-7, with 8 bases in between that match TRBD1. The sample consisted of peripheral blood. The CDR3 region has the sequence CAWSSPRQGHYEQYF. The DNA sequence is given as TGTGCCTGGAGTTCCCCCCGACAGGGGCATTACGAGCAGTACTTC.